The next 10 T cell receptor beta chains were all read from a single sample in a study of blood T cell repertoires in COVID-19 (dated by TCRdb to 2018 to 2021). Libraries were constructed by the immunoSEQ multiplex PCR assay. Sourced from immuneACCESS, this table was stored by TCRdb with only in-frame sequences that have V and J called. A share of the clones is absent; for the studies checked, an unresolved V gene accounts for under half, and the remainder has no known explanation. This sample is represented by 200,000 to 250,000 clones; roughly 94% of them were singletons. The ten largest clones represent 1% to 1.5% of the sample. Source material: peripheral blood. Receptors originate from a man aged 25-45 years with acute or convalescent COVID-19.

The rearrangement joins TRBV14 to TRBJ1-1; perhaps TRBD1 as D (5 bases). V was cut by 3 bases and J by 4 bases, with 15 bases left in between. Looked up from germline, CDR1 is SGHDN and CDR2 is FVKESK. The CDR3 length is 15 residues. CDR3 sequence reads: CASSHSRGLGTEAFF. The CDR3 DNA sequence: TGTGCCAGCAGCCACAGTAGGGGTTTGGGCACTGAAGCTTTCTTT.

The V call is TRBV19, the J call TRBJ1-3; TRBD1 matches 8 bases. The V and J ends lost 3 bases and 0 bases, in that order; junction bases with no gene match: 10. The length of the CDR3 is 18 residues. The germline V gene encodes CDR1 LNHDA and CDR2 SQIVND (reference sequence). For the CDR3, the DNA is TGTGCCAGTAGTATCCGCCCAGGGGGCCGATCCTCTGGAAACACCATATATTTT. Translated: CASSIRPGGRSSGNTIYF.

This clone was counted between two and nine times. The chain carries TRBV7-9 and TRBJ2-1, with 7 bases identical to TRBD2. V dropped 5 bases and J dropped 7; count of bases not matched to a gene: 8. The CDR3 extends over 14 amino acids. Germline V lookup: CDR1 SEHNR, CDR2 FQNEAQ (reference sequence). The CDR3 nucleotides read TGTGCCAGCAGCCGGGCGGGAGTTAAGAATGAGCAGTTCTTC. Its translation is CASSRAGVKNEQFF.

The CDR3 loop reads CASSPGINSNQPQHF. The DNA for the CDR3 is TGTGCCAGCAGCCCGGGAATTAATAGCAATCAGCCCCAGCATTTT. This sequence joins TRBV11-2 and TRBJ1-5; no clear D gene. CDR1 SGHAT and CDR2 FQNNGV come from the germline V gene. The length of the CDR3 is 15 residues. Trimming pared 5 bases from V and 0 bases from J, leaving 11 bases between.

This clone was recorded only once. The chain is built from TRBV5-1 and TRBJ2-7; D is possibly TRBD1 (5 bases). CDR1 SGHRS and CDR2 YFSETQ come from the germline V gene. This CDR3 comprises 14 residues. V was shortened by 6 bases and J by 1 base, with 14 bases between the two germline ends. In nucleotides, the CDR3 is TGCGCCAGCAAAGTAAATGACAGATCCTACGAGCAGTACTTC. This gives the protein CASKVNDRSYEQYF.

This rearrangement joins TRBV27 to TRBJ2-3, with 8 positions matching TRBD2. Per the germline V gene, CDR1 is MNHEY and CDR2 is SMNVEV (reference sequence). The CDR3 has 14 amino acids. The trim removed 3 bases at V and 14 bases at J, leaving 13 bases unmatched. Here the CDR3 DNA reads TGTGCCAGCAGTTTCTCCTTCCCTATAGCGGGACTGTATTTT. It specifies CASSFSFPIAGLYF.

The V and J genes are TRBV4-2 and TRBJ1-2, with D unclear. Trimming took off 0 bases at V and 8 bases at J, with 10 bases between the two ends. Per germline, CDR1 LGHNA and CDR2 YNFKEQ. The CDR3 loop spans 13 amino acids. CDR3 nucleotide sequence: TGTGCCAGCAGCCAAGACCGGACGGGAGGCTACACCTTC. Translation gives CASSQDRTGGYTF.

V usage is TRBV3-1 (or the pseudogene TRBV3-2) and J usage is TRBJ1-2, with 8 bases that match TRBD1. Germline V gene data show CDR1 as LGHDT and CDR2 as YNNKEL (reference sequence). V trimming: 4 bases; J trimming: 4 bases; junction bases outside the gene matches: 8. The CDR3 consists of 15 residues. CDR3 loop: CASSPSDREGYGYTF. Here the CDR3 DNA reads TGTGCCAGCAGCCCGTCGGACAGGGAAGGCTATGGCTACACCTTC.

V gene TRBV18 combines with J gene TRBJ1-3; TRBD1 might be the D (6 bases). Per germline, CDR1 KGHSH and CDR2 LQKENI. V was trimmed by 4 bases and J by 1 base, leaving 8 bases between them. The CDR3 is 14 residues long. DNA for the CDR3: TGTGCCAGCTCACTCGACAGGTCTGGAAACACCATATATTTT. Its protein is CASSLDRSGNTIYF.

This sequence joins TRBV5-8 and TRBJ2-5; the match to TRBD2 covers 14 bases. The V gene end was trimmed by 4 bases and the J gene end by 4 bases; junction bases not matched to a gene: 6. The CDR3 is 16 residues long. CDR1 SGHTS and CDR2 YDEGEE come from the germline V gene. CDR3 nucleotide sequence: TGTGCCAGCAGCCTTGGGACTAGCGGGAGTTCAGAGACCCAGTACTTC. Its translation is CASSLGTSGSSETQYF.